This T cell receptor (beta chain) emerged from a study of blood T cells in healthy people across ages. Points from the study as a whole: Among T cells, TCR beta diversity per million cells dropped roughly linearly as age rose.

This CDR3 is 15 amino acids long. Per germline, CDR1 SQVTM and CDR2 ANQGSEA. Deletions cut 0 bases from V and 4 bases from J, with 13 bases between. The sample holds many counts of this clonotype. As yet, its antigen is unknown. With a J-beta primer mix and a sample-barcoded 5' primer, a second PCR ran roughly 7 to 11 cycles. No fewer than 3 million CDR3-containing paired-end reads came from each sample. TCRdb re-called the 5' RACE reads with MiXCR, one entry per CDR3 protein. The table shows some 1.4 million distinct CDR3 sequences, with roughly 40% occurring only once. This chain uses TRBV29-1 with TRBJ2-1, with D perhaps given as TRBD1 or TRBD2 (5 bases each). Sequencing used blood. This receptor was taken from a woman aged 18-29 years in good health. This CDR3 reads CSVEDLGDPYNEQFF. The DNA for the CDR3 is TGCAGCGTTGAAGATCTTGGGGACCCTTACAATGAGCAGTTCTTC.